These 30 T cell receptor beta chains were all obtained from the same sample, sequenced in a study of T cells in Graves' hyperthyroidism and ophthalmopathy. TCR beta CDR3 regions were amplified from RNA. The HTBI primer set drove a first-round RT-PCR of the TCR CDR3. TCRdb reprocessed the multiplex PCR reads via MiXCR and lists one record per CDR3 protein. The table lists some 440,000 distinct CDR3 sequences, about a sixth of them singletons. The sequencing sample was made of blood. These receptors all stem from a woman between 18 and 29 years old with Graves' hyperthyroidism.

This clonotype was seen at least ten times. This chain links TRBV20-1 with TRBJ2-7; D might be TRBD1 or TRBD2, each matching 6 bases. The CDR3 totals 13 residues. V was cut by 5 bases and J by 6 bases, with 17 bases left in between. Per the germline V gene, CDR1 is DFQATT and CDR2 is SNEGSKA (reference sequence). The CDR3 protein is CSAPGARSGEQYF. The CDR3 DNA follows: TGCAGTGCTCCGGGGGCCCGATCGGGCGAGCAGTACTTC.

The sample holds many counts of this clonotype. The rearrangement joins TRBV3-1 to TRBJ2-7; D unclear. The V gene lost 4 bases and the J gene lost 7 bases, with 14 bases spanning the gap. The CDR3 consists of 13 residues. Germline V gene lookup returns CDR1 LGHDT and CDR2 YNNKEL (reference sequence). The CDR3 protein is CASSPPALQEQYF. In DNA, the CDR3 is TGTGCCAGCAGCCCCCCCGCTCTGCAGGAGCAGTACTTC.

The chain couples TRBV28 to TRBJ2-5; a weak D match, TRBD2 (5 bases). V lost 8 bases to trimming and J lost 2 bases, with 12 bases between them. In germline, CDR1 is MDHEN, CDR2 SYDVKM. This CDR3 comprises 13 residues. The CDR3 DNA reads TGTGCCAGCCAAAGGGAGTTTCAAGAGACCCAGTACTTC. The encoded protein is CASQREFQETQYF. Variable domain in full (rest from reference TRBV28 and TRBJ2-5): DVKVTQSSRYLVKRTGEKVFLECVQDMDHENMFWYRQDPGLGLRLIYFSYDVKMKEKGDIPEGYSVSREKKERFSLILESASTNQTSMYLCASQREFQETQYFGPGTRLLVL.

The chain links TRBV27 to TRBJ1-1; no clear D gene. Germline V gene data show CDR1 as MNHEY and CDR2 as SMNVEV (reference sequence). V dropped 10 bases and J dropped 1 base, with 16 bases sitting between them. The CDR3 loop spans 14 amino acids. The CDR3 loop is CATRPWTENTEAFF. The CDR3 coding sequence is TGTGCCACCCGACCTTGGACGGAGAACACTGAAGCTTTCTTT.

The CDR3 nucleotides are TGCGCCAGCACCCTGGGGGGGCCTGGGAATGAGCAGTTCTTC. This encodes CASTLGGPGNEQFF. This rearrangement joins TRBV5-1 to TRBJ2-1, with D tentatively TRBD2 (7 bases). The V end was cut by 6 bases, the J end by 7 bases, with 17 bases between. From germline, CDR1 is SGHRS and CDR2 YFSETQ. The CDR3 has 14 amino acids.

The rearrangement links TRBV11-2 to TRBJ2-3, with 11 bases that match TRBD2. This CDR3 has 15 amino acids. Germline V gene lookup returns CDR1 SGHAT and CDR2 FQNNGV. V gave up 4 bases and J gave up 5 bases; unmatched junction bases: 5. CDR3 sequence (DNA): TGTGCCAGCAGCTATAGCGGGAGGGCCCAAGATACGCAGTATTTT. Encoded protein: CASSYSGRAQDTQYF.

This clonotype was seen a few times. The rearrangement uses TRBV9 and TRBJ2-7, with D unresolved. V lost 0 bases and J 7 bases, leaving 14 bases between the germline ends. CDR3 length equals 14 residues. Germline V gene lookup returns CDR1 SGDLS and CDR2 YYNGEE. The CDR3 loop is CASSVEQIPREQYF. The CDR3 nucleotides are TGTGCCAGCAGCGTAGAACAGATCCCTAGGGAGCAGTACTTC.

This clonotype has ten or more counts. The chain uses TRBV28 and TRBJ2-3, with TRBD1 matching over 8 bases. This CDR3 is 15 amino acids long. Germline V gene data show CDR1 as MDHEN and CDR2 as SYDVKM. The ends lost 10 bases at V and 3 bases at J; junction bases unmatched: 12. The CDR3 DNA is TGTGCCACCAACGGCAGGGGGCTTGGGACAGATACGCAGTATTTT. Amino acid sequence: CATNGRGLGTDTQYF.

This clonotype was seen at least ten times. The rearrangement uses TRBV15 and TRBJ2-4, with D possibly being TRBD1 or TRBD2 (5 bases each). Trimming removed 8 bases at V and 8 bases at J, with 16 bases between. CDR3 length: 13 amino acids. Germline V gives CDR1 LNHNV, CDR2 YYDKDF (reference sequence). CDR3 amino acids: CATSSGRRDIQYF. The CDR3 DNA follows: TGTGCCACCTCGTCGGGGCGGAGAGACATTCAGTACTTC. The full variable domain, rest sourced from reference TRBV15 and TRBJ2-4, is DAMVIQNPRYQVTQFGKPVTLSCSQTLNHNVMYWYQQKSSQAPKLLFHYYDKDFNNEADTPDNFQSRRPNTSFCFLDIRSPGLGDTAMYLCATSSGRRDIQYFGAGTRLSVL.

Many counts were recorded for this clonotype. CDR3 sequence: CASSSDYYEQYF. CDR3 nucleotides: TGTGCCAGCAGCTCCGACTACTACGAGCAGTACTTC. The V call is TRBV4-2, the J call TRBJ2-7; D perhaps matches TRBD2 (5 bases). The germline V gene has CDR1 LGHNA and CDR2 YNFKEQ. The CDR3 is made up of 12 amino acids. The V end was cut by 5 bases, the J end by 3 bases, with 8 bases between.

This clonotype has a count of ten or more. The V gene is TRBV7-2, the J gene TRBJ2-5; TRBD2 agrees at 10 bases. Looked up from germline, CDR1 is SGHTA and CDR2 is FQGNSA. The V segment lost 0 bases and the J segment 4 bases; nucleotides outside the gene matches: 14. This CDR3 region has 19 residues. CDR3 nucleotide sequence: TGTGCCAGCAGCTTAGCCCCGTGGAGGAGCGGGAGGGCGGGAGAGACCCAGTACTTC. It specifies CASSLAPWRSGRAGETQYF.

Ten or more counts support this clonotype. V and J are TRBV20-1 and TRBJ2-5, with TRBD2 identical over 7 bases. The V segment lost 0 bases and the J segment 5 bases; nucleotides outside the gene matches: 12. The length of the CDR3 is 16 residues. CDR1 is DFQATT and CDR2 is SNEGSKA in the germline V gene (reference sequence). DNA of the CDR3: TGCAGTGCTAGAGATTTGGGCGGGAGTAGCGGGGAGACCCAGTACTTC. Protein: CSARDLGGSSGETQYF.

This clonotype was detected many times. This CDR3 is CSAMQSSGGQYF. In DNA form, the CDR3 reads TGCAGTGCTATGCAGTCTTCCGGGGGACAGTACTTC. This chain links TRBV20-1 with TRBJ2-5; D might be TRBD2 (6 bases). Between the trimmed V and J ends, which lost 4 bases and 11 bases, there was a span of 17 bases. The length of the CDR3 is 12 residues. Germline values: CDR1 DFQATT, CDR2 SNEGSKA (reference sequence).

This clonotype was seen at least ten times. The chain is built from TRBV12-3 or TRBV12-4 and TRBJ1-2; 10 bases fit TRBD1. This CDR3 comprises 16 residues. With 0 bases clipped from V and 4 bases from J, the junction kept 5 bases outside the gene matches. The CDR3 DNA reads as TGTGCCAGCAGTTTAGCGCGGACAGGGGGGGTCTATGGCTACACCTTC. Translating gives CASSLARTGGVYGYTF.

The chain has TRBV25-1 and TRBJ1-2; possible D gene TRBD1, 5 bases. This CDR3 has 14 residues. The V end lost 3 bases, the J end lost 4 bases, and 12 bases lay between the germline ends. CDR1 and CDR2 from the germline V gene are MGHDK and SYGVNS. CDR3 sequence: CASSDQGLGYGYTF. Here the CDR3 DNA reads TGTGCCAGCAGTGATCAGGGCCTGGGCTATGGCTACACCTTC.

The gene calls are TRBV20-1 and TRBJ2-5; 11 positions match TRBD2. This CDR3 contains 16 residues. V shed 1 base, J shed 7 bases, and the junction held 11 bases outside the gene matches. CDR1 and CDR2 from the germline V gene are DFQATT and SNEGSKA (reference sequence). The CDR3 DNA reads as TGCAGTGCTAGAGGGATACTAGCGGGGGCGGGGGGGACCCAGTACTTC. It is translated as CSARGILAGAGGTQYF.

This clonotype was seen only a few times. The J gene is TRBJ2-1, the V gene TRBV10-3, with 7 bases fitting TRBD2. The CDR3 spans 13 residues. Germline CDR1 reads ENHRY; CDR2 reads SYGVKD. Losses at the gene ends were 0 bases for V and 10 bases for J; bases not matched to a gene: 3. CDR3 sequence (DNA): TGTGCCATCAGTGAGTCTGAGGGAGGGGAGCAGTTCTTC. This sequence encodes CAISESEGGEQFF.

This clonotype was seen repeatedly, ten times or more. The gene calls are TRBV28 and TRBJ2-5; 14 nucleotides line up with TRBD2. Germline V gene lookup returns CDR1 MDHEN and CDR2 SYDVKM. The CDR3 is 17 amino acids. The J segment lost 3 bases and the V segment lost 3 bases, leaving 6 bases of the junction unmatched. The CDR3 is CASSLIWGLAGEETQYF. The CDR3 coding sequence is TGTGCCAGCAGTTTGATCTGGGGACTAGCGGGGGAAGAGACCCAGTACTTC.

The chain combines TRBV20-1 with TRBJ2-5; TRBD2 agrees at 7 bases. This CDR3 spans 13 amino acids. The germline V gene encodes CDR1 DFQATT and CDR2 SNEGSKA (reference sequence). Germline trimming cut 3 bases from V and 2 bases from J; bases unmatched to any gene: 3. In DNA, the CDR3 is TGCAGTGCTAGGAGACTAGCACAAGAGACCCAGTACTTC. Its translation: CSARRLAQETQYF.

Concerning this clonotype: This may come from a read error, since a much larger clone is one base off. The chain is built from TRBV7-9 and TRBJ1-6, with D unclear. Germline-derived CDR1 and CDR2 are SEHNR and FQNEAQ (reference sequence). The CDR3 spans 16 residues. CDR3 region: CASSPWWNSNNSPPHF. In DNA, the CDR3 is TGTGCCAGCAGCCCGTGGTGGAACAGTAATAATTCACCCCCCCACTTT.

This clonotype was recorded at least ten times. The rearrangement uses TRBV20-1 and TRBJ1-5, with a tentative D call TRBD1 (5 bases). CDR1 DFQATT and CDR2 SNEGSKA come from the germline V gene (reference sequence). This CDR3 is 14 amino acids long. V lost 2 bases to trimming and J lost 5 bases, with 13 bases between them. CDR3 region: CSARLSGGDQPQHF. The CDR3 DNA sequence: TGCAGTGCTAGATTATCGGGGGGAGATCAGCCCCAGCATTTT.

This clonotype has ten or more counts. The chain has TRBV24-1 and TRBJ1-1, with D hard to call. CDR3 length: 12 amino acids. Germline loops: CDR1 KGHDR, CDR2 SFDVKD. Trimming cost V 2 bases and J 7 bases, with 7 bases left between them. CDR3 sequence reads: CATSDSEDEAFF. The DNA of the CDR3 is TGTGCCACCAGTGATTCGGAGGATGAAGCTTTCTTT.

V gene TRBV7-3 combines with J gene TRBJ2-1, with 9 bases aligning to TRBD1. The junction had 4 bases not matched to a gene; V was cut back by 5 bases and J by 2 bases. The CDR3 length is 15 residues. Germline V gives CDR1 SGHTA, CDR2 FQGTGA. DNA of the CDR3: TGTGCCAGCAGCCCTGGACAGGGGACCTACAATGAGCAGTTCTTC. Its protein is CASSPGQGTYNEQFF.

This clonotype was recorded at least ten times. The chain couples TRBV12-3 or TRBV12-4 to TRBJ1-1; D gene uncertain. The CDR3 extends over 14 amino acids. Trimming cost V 2 bases and J 0 bases, with 7 bases left between them. The CDR3 DNA reads TGTGCCAGCAGTTTAATGGGTATGAACACTGAAGCTTTCTTT. Protein product: CASSLMGMNTEAFF.

The chain has TRBV7-9 and TRBJ1-2; D might be TRBD1 (6 bases). Trimming removed 2 bases at V and 6 bases at J, with 10 bases between. Germline CDR1 reads SEHNR; CDR2 reads FQNEAQ (reference sequence). This CDR3 spans 13 amino acids. CDR3 DNA: TGTGCCAGCAGCTTATCGGGGGGCAATGGCTACACCTTC. It translates to CASSLSGGNGYTF.

This clonotype appeared many times. The chain has TRBV3-1 and TRBJ1-2; a possible D gene is TRBD1 (6 bases). CDR1 and CDR2 from the germline V gene are LGHDT and YNNKEL (reference sequence). Trimming removed 0 bases from V and 4 bases from J, with 21 bases in between. The CDR3 is 18 residues long. CDR3 region: CASSQDLSGTQGGYGYTF. The CDR3 bases are TGTGCCAGCAGCCAAGATCTCTCCGGGACACAGGGCGGCTATGGCTACACCTTC.

This clonotype came up many times. CDR3 nucleotide sequence: TGTGCCAGCACCAACTCCTACGAGCAGTACTTC. Amino acids: CASTNSYEQYF. The chain has TRBV6-2 or TRBV6-3 and TRBJ2-7; D is uncertain. V was clipped by 7 bases and J by 0 bases, with 4 bases between them. The CDR3 is 11 amino acids. Germline CDR1 MNHEY, CDR2 SVGEGT.

This clonotype was seen ten or more times. The J gene is TRBJ2-1, the V gene TRBV11-2, with 10 bases identical to TRBD2. This CDR3 contains 16 residues. J gave up 7 bases and V 5 bases, and 11 bases lay outside the gene matches. Germline V gene sequence: CDR1 SGHAT, CDR2 FQNNGV. The CDR3 coding sequence is TGTGCCAGCAGCCGCTCTGGGACTAGCGTAAAGAATGAGCAGTTCTTC. This encodes CASSRSGTSVKNEQFF.

The CDR3 here is CASSWESGYTF. The CDR3 bases are TGTGCCAGCAGTTGGGAGAGCGGCTACACCTTC. The chain uses TRBV6-2 or TRBV6-3 and TRBJ1-2, with D unclear. This CDR3 is built from 11 residues. The germline V gene encodes CDR1 MNHEY and CDR2 SVGEGT. V was shortened by 4 bases and J by 8 bases, with 8 bases between the two germline ends.

The chain is built from TRBV12-5 and TRBJ2-7; 9 bases match TRBD1. This CDR3 has 17 amino acids. CDR1 is LGHNT and CDR2 is FRNRAP in the germline V gene. V was pared by 2 bases and J by 0 bases, with 8 bases of the junction left unmatched. CDR3 in amino acids: CASGLYSGTGTSYEQYF. The DNA for the CDR3 is TGTGCTAGTGGTTTGTACTCCGGGACAGGGACCTCCTACGAGCAGTACTTC. The complete variable domain, with remaining parts taken from reference TRBV12-5 and TRBJ2-7, reads DARVTQTPRHKVTEMGQEVTMRCQPILGHNTVFWYRQTMMQGLELLAYFRNRAPLDDSGMPKDRFSAEMPDATLATLKIQPSEPRDSAVYFCASGLYSGTGTSYEQYFGPGTRLTVT.